This TCR beta chain was identified during a study of post-analysis software for immune sequencing data. Whole-study context: Relapsing-remitting, secondary progressive and progressive-relapsing forms of multiple sclerosis all featured among disease courses. Study-wide results and limits: The normalized Chao1 diversity of multiple sclerosis patients was significantly lower than that of controls. TRBV5-6, TRBV5-1 and TRBV20-1 belonged to a set of about five TRBV segments that were more frequent in patients than controls.

Only a few counts were recorded for this clonotype. Its antigen remains unidentified. Libraries were made from TCR beta cDNA, and they carried unique molecular identifiers. The yield from roughly 1 to 10 million T cells was 500,000 or so cDNA molecules in total. TCRdb reprocessed the PCR reads via MiXCR and lists one record per CDR3 protein. The table shows more than 450,000 distinct CDR3 sequences, with around 44% occurring only once. From germline, CDR1 is SGHRS and CDR2 YFSETQ. V lost 2 bases and J lost 5; bases outside the gene matches: 0. The CDR3 runs to 13 residues. This TCR came from a girl between 5 and 17 years old with multiple sclerosis. The V and J genes are TRBV5-1 and TRBJ2-1; TRBD2 aligns across 8 bases. The source material was blood. CDR3 nucleotide sequence: TGCGCCAGCAGCTTCGGGGGGGACAATGAGCAGTTCTTC. This encodes CASSFGGDNEQFF.